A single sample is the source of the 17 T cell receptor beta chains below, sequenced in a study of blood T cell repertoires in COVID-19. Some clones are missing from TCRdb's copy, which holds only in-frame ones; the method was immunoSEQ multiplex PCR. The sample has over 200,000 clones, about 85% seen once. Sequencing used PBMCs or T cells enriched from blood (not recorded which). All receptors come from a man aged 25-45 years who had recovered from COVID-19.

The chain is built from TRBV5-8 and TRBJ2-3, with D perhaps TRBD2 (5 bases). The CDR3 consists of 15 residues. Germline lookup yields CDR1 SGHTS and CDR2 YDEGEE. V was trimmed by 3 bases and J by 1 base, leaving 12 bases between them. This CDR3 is CASSSRLTRTDTQYF. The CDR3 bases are TGTGCCAGCAGCTCCCGACTAACGCGCACAGATACGCAGTATTTT.

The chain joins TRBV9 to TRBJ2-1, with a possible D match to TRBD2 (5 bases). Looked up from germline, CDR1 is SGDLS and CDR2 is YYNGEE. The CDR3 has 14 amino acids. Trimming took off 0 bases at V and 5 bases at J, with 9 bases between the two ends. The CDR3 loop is CASSVGAENNEQFF. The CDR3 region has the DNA TGTGCCAGCAGCGTAGGAGCGGAGAACAATGAGCAGTTCTTC.

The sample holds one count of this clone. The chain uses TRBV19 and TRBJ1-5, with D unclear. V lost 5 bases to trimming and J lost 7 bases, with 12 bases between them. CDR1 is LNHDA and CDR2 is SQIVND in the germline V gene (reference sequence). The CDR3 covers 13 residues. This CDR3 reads CASSRGGGQPQHF. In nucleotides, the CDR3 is TGTGCCAGTAGTCGCGGTGGAGGGCAGCCCCAGCATTTT.

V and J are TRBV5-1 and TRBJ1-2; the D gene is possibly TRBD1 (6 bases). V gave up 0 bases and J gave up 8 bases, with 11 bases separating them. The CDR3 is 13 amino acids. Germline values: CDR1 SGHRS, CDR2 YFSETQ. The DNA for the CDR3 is TGCGCCAGCAGCTTGGCCGGGACAATGGGCTACACCTTC. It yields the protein CASSLAGTMGYTF.

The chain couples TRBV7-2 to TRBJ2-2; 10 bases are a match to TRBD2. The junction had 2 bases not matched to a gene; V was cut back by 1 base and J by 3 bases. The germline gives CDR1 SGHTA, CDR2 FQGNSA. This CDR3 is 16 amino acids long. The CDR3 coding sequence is TGTGCCAGCAGCTTAGTAGCGGGGGGTTACACCGGGGAGCTGTTTTTT. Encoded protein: CASSLVAGGYTGELFF.

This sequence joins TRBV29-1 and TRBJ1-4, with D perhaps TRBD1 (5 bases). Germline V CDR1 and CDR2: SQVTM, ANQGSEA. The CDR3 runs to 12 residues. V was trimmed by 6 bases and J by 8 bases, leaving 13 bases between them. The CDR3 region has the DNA TGCAGCGTGGGGGGGGTACAAGAAAAACTGTTTTTT. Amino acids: CSVGGVQEKLFF. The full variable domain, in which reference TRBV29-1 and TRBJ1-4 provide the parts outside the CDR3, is SAVISQKPSRDICQRGTSLTIQCQVDSQVTMMFWYRQQPGQSLTLIATANQGSEATYESGFVIDKFPISRPNLTFSTLTVSNMSPEDSSIYLCSVGGVQEKLFFGSGTQLSVL.

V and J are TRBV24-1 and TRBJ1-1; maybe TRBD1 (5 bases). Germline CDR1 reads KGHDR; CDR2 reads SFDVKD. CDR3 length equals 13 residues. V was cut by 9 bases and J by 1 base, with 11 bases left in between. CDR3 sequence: CATRGSSNTEAFF. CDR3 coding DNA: TGTGCCACCCGGGGGAGTTCGAACACTGAAGCTTTCTTT.

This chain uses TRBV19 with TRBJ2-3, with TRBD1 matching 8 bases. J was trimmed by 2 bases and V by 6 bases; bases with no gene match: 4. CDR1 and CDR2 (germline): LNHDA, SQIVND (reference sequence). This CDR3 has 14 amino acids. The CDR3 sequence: CASSRQGFTDTQYF. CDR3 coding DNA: TGTGCCAGTAGCCGACAGGGGTTCACAGATACGCAGTATTTT.

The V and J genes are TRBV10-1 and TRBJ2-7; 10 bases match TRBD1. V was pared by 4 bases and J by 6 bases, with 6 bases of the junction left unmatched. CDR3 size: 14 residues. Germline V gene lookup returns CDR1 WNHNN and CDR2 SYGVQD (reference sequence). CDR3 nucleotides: TGCGCCAGCAGTGCGGACAGGGGGAACCGCGAGCAGTACTTC. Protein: CASSADRGNREQYF.

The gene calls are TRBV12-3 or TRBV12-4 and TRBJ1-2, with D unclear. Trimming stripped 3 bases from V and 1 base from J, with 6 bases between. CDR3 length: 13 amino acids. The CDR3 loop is CASSFSSNYGYTF. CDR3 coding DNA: TGTGCCAGCAGTTTCTCTAGTAACTATGGCTACACCTTC.

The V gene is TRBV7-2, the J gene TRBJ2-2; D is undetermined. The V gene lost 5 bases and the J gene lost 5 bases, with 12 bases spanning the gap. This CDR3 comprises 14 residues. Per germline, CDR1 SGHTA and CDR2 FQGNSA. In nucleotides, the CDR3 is TGTGCCAGCAGCCCTGATGCTAAGACCGGGGAGCTGTTTTTT. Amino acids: CASSPDAKTGELFF.

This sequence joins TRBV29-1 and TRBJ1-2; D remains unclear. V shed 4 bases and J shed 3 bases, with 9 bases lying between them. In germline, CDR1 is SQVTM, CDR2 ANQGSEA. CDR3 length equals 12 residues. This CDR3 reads CSVGQGYYGYTF. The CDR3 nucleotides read TGCAGCGTTGGACAAGGTTACTATGGCTACACCTTC.

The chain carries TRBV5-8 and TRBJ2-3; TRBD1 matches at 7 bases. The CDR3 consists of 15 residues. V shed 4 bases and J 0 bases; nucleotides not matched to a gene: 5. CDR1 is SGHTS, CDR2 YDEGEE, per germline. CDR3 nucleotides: TGTGCCAGCAGCGGAACAGGGGTTAGCACAGATACGCAGTATTTT. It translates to CASSGTGVSTDTQYF.

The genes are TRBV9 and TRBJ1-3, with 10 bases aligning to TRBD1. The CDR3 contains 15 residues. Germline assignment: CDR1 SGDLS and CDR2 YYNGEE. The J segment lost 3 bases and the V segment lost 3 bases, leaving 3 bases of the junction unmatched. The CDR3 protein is CASSGGQGNGNTIYF. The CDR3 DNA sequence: TGTGCCAGCAGCGGGGGACAGGGGAATGGAAACACCATATATTTT.

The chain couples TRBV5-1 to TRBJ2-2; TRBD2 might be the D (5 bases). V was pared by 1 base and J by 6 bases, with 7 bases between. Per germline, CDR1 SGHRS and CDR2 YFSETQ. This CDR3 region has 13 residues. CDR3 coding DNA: TGCGCCAGCAGCTTGCCTAGCCCCGGGGAGCTGTTTTTT. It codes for CASSLPSPGELFF.

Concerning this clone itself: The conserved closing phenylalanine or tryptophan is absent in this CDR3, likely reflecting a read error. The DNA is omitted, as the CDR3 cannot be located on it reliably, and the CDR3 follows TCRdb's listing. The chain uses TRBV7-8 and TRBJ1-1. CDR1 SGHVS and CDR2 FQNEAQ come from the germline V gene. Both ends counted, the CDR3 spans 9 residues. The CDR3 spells CASSLADIG.

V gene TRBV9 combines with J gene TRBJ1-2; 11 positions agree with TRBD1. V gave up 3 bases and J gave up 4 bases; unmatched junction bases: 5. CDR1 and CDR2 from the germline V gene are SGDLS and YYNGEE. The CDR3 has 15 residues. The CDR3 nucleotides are TGTGCCAGCAGCGAAGGGACAGGGGGAGGCTATGGCTACACCTTC. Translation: CASSEGTGGGYGYTF.